This TCR beta chain comes out of a study of T-cell reconstitution after alpha-beta-depleted transplantation in children. Unique molecular identifiers were incorporated when the TCRbeta library was constructed. Each CDR3 protein gets one entry after TCRdb re-called the PCR reads with MiXCR. The sample carries roughly 500,000 distinct CDR3 sequences, 30% to 35% recorded once. CDR1 SGHTA and CDR2 FQGNSA come from the germline V gene. Trimming cost V 5 bases and J 4 bases; bases outside gene matches: 8. The CDR3 runs to 15 residues. The rearrangement joins TRBV7-2 to TRBJ2-1, with 7 positions matching TRBD1. The origin of this receptor is a human donor who donated a stem cell graft to a child with aplastic anemia. Specimen: PBMCs from the stem cell graft donor, collected from the stem cell graft. The CDR3 nucleotides read TGTGCCAGCAGCGCTGGGAAGGGGGCTTACAATGAGCAGTTCTTC. This sequence encodes CASSAGKGAYNEQFF.